This T cell receptor (beta chain) was sequenced in a study of cytotoxic CD8 clonotypes in ibrutinib-treated CLL. In this sample, this clone turned up a few times. Sequencing sought depths of 1 in 200,000 to 1 in 1 million T cells. The protocol was immunoSEQ multiplex PCR, while the TCRdb copy is restricted to in-frame clones and leaves out a portion. The sample contains fewer than 400,000 clones, 67% of which appear only once. This CDR3 has 13 amino acids. Germline V gene sequence: CDR1 SGHAT, CDR2 FQNNGV. With V trimmed by 7 bases and J by 5 bases, 5 bases remained unmatched. The chain links TRBV11-2 to TRBJ1-1; 9 bases match TRBD1. This clonotype was sampled from a human donor with chronic lymphocytic leukemia. Sequenced here: PBMCs, sampled after 36 months of ibrutinib treatment. CDR3: CASNRDRVTEAFF. CDR3 bases: TGTGCCAGCAACCGGGACAGGGTAACTGAAGCTTTCTTT. Supplemented by reference TRBV11-2 and TRBJ1-1, the full variable domain reads EAGVAQSPRYKIIEKRQSVAFWCNPISGHATLYWYQQILGQGPKLLIQFQNNGVVDDSQLPKDRFSAERLKGVDSTLKIQPAKLEDSAVYLCASNRDRVTEAFFGQGTRLTVV.